A single sample is the source of the 10 T cell receptor beta chains below, sequenced in a study of T cell repertoires in cytomegalovirus infection. One entry per CDR3 protein, called by TCRdb with MiXCR from the reads. The sample lists about a million distinct CDR3 sequences, around 32% seen once, with around 15% in the top ten. Their specific antigens are unknown. The source was cultured CD8+ T cells from PBMCs, collected from culture after CMV antigen stimulation. The origin of the receptors is a human donor in good health (CMV status not recorded). Some clones in this sample may be carry-over from other donors' samples.

A few counts support this clonotype. This chain connects TRBV27 to TRBJ2-7; TRBD2 aligns across 11 bases. The CDR3 has 18 residues. The V gene's germline CDR1 is MNHEY and CDR2 SMNVEV (reference sequence). The V gene end was trimmed by 0 bases and the J gene end by 1 base; junction bases not matched to a gene: 8. The CDR3: CASSLSSASGGQSYEQYF. The CDR3 DNA reads as TGTGCCAGCAGTTTATCGTCGGCTAGCGGGGGGCAATCCTACGAGCAGTACTTC.

This chain joins TRBV10-2 and TRBJ1-2, with 11 bases that match TRBD1. The junction had 9 bases not matched to a gene; V was cut back by 6 bases and J by 3 bases. This CDR3 has 16 amino acids. Germline V gene sequence: CDR1 WSHSY, CDR2 SAAADI. CDR3: CASSSDRGRLYYGYTF. In nucleotides, the CDR3 is TGCGCCAGCAGCTCGGACAGGGGGCGCTTATACTATGGCTACACCTTC.

This clonotype was seen a handful of times. The chain joins TRBV20-1 to TRBJ1-2; TRBD1 is a possible D gene (5 bases). Germline V lookup: CDR1 DFQATT, CDR2 SNEGSKA (reference sequence). The CDR3 totals 16 residues. Trimming stripped 0 bases from V and 3 bases from J, with 17 bases between. The CDR3 DNA reads TGCAGTGCTAGAGATCTCCCCCTGACAGCATACTATGGCTACACCTTC. Its protein is CSARDLPLTAYYGYTF.

The chain is built from TRBV7-2 and TRBJ1-2, with D possibly matching TRBD1 (6 bases). Between the trimmed V and J ends, which lost 0 bases and 5 bases, there was a span of 10 bases. The CDR3 runs to 14 residues. Germline V gene sequence: CDR1 SGHTA, CDR2 FQGNSA. CDR3 region: CASSLAQGWYGYTF. CDR3 coding DNA: TGTGCCAGCAGCTTAGCACAGGGTTGGTATGGCTACACCTTC.

With respect to this clonotype: Just one base apart from a much larger clone, this may be a read error. V and J are TRBV7-2 and TRBJ2-1, with 14 bases identical to TRBD2. CDR1 SGHTA and CDR2 FQGNSA come from the germline V gene. There are 17 residues in the CDR3. In DNA, the CDR3 is TGTGCCAACAGCCCGGGGACTAGCGGGGGACTCTACAATGAGCAGTTCTTC. Residues: CANSPGTSGGLYNEQFF. The variable domain in full, completed from reference TRBV7-2 and TRBJ2-1, reads GAGVSQSPSNKVTEKGKDVELRCDPISGHTALYWYRQSLGQGLEFLIYFQGNSAPDKSGLPSDRFSAERTGGSVSTLTIQRTQQEDSAVYLCANSPGTSGGLYNEQFFGPGTRLTVL.

The V call is TRBV7-9, the J call TRBJ1-2; D call uncertain. CDR1 SEHNR and CDR2 FQNEAQ come from the germline V gene (reference sequence). This CDR3 spans 14 amino acids. Trimming pared 5 bases from V and 2 bases from J, leaving 12 bases between. The CDR3 DNA is TGTGCCAGCAGCCCTGGTTTAATAAACTATGGCTACACCTTC. It codes for CASSPGLINYGYTF. Full variable domain (outside the CDR3, taken from reference TRBV7-9 and TRBJ1-2): DTGVSQNPRHKITKRGQNVTFRCDPISEHNRLYWYRQTLGQGPEFLTYFQNEAQLEKSRLLSDRFSAERPKGSFSTLEIQRTEQGDSAMYLCASSPGLINYGYTFGSGTRLTVV.

The chain links TRBV10-3 to TRBJ2-7; D not certain. The CDR3 has 13 amino acids. The germline V gene has CDR1 ENHRY and CDR2 SYGVKD. The V gene lost 10 bases and the J gene lost 6 bases, with 19 bases spanning the gap. This CDR3 reads CATPGRFAGEQYF. CDR3 DNA: TGTGCCACCCCCGGGCGGTTCGCTGGCGAGCAGTACTTC.

This clonotype has at least ten counts. J is TRBJ2-3 and V is TRBV6-1; D may be TRBD2 (5 bases). The V gene's germline CDR1 is MNHNS and CDR2 SASEGT. The CDR3 extends over 17 amino acids. V gave up 2 bases and J gave up 3 bases, with 18 bases separating them. The CDR3 sequence: CASSEWELGRQTDTQYF. The CDR3, as DNA: TGTGCCAGCAGTGAATGGGAGCTTGGTCGACAAACAGATACGCAGTATTTT.

The rearrangement links TRBV6-1 to TRBJ2-7, with unresolved D. The germline gives CDR1 MNHNS, CDR2 SASEGT. Trimming took off 2 bases at V and 4 bases at J, with 15 bases between the two ends. There are 15 residues in the CDR3. The CDR3 here is CASSETISEVYEQYF. The DNA for the CDR3 is TGTGCCAGCAGTGAAACGATAAGCGAAGTGTACGAGCAGTACTTC.

This clonotype turned up a few times. This chain connects TRBV6-1 to TRBJ2-1, with D uncertain. V lost 1 base and J 4 bases, leaving 14 bases between the germline ends. CDR3 length: 16 amino acids. Germline loops: CDR1 MNHNS, CDR2 SASEGT. The CDR3 is CASSEVVVPPYNEQFF. DNA of the CDR3: TGTGCCAGCAGTGAAGTGGTAGTTCCCCCTTACAATGAGCAGTTCTTC.